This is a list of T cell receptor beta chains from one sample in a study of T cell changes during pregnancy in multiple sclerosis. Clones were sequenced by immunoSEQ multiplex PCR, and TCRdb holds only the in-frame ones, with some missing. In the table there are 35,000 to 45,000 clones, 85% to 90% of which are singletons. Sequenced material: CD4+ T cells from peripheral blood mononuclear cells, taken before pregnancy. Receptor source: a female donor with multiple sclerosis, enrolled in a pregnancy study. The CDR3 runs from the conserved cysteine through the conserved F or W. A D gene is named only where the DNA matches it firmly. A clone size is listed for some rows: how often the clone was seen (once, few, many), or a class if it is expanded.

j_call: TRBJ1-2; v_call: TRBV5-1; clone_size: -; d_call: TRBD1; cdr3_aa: CASSRGAGQGIDGYTF; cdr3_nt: TGCGCCAGCAGCCGGGGGGCTGGACAGGGGATCGATGGCTACACCTTC
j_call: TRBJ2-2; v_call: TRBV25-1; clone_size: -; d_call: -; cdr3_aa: CASSTTGGELFF; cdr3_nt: TGTGCCAGCAGTACGACGGGCGGGGAGCTGTTTTTT
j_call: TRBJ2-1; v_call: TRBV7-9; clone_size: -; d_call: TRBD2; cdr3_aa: CASSLSLAGSYNEQFF; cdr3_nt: TGTGCCAGCAGCTTATCACTAGCGGGCTCCTACAATGAGCAGTTCTTC
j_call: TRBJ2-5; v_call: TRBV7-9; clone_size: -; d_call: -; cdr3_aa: CASSLKSAGETQYF; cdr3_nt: TGTGCCAGCAGCTTAAAAAGCGCGGGGGAGACCCAGTACTTC
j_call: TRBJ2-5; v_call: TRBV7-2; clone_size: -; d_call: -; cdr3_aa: CASSLVGGWQTQYF; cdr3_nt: TGTGCCAGCAGCTTAGTTGGGGGGTGGCAGACCCAGTACTTC
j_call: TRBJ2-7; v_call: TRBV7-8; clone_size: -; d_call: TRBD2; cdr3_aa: CASSPSGLAGGPSEQYF; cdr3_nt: TGTGCCAGCAGCCCCTCGGGACTAGCGGGGGGGCCGTCCGAGCAGTACTTC
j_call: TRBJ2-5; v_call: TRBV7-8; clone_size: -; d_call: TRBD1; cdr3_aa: CASSSRQGWAETQYF; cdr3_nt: TGTGCCAGCAGCTCGAGACAGGGGTGGGCGGAGACCCAGTACTTC
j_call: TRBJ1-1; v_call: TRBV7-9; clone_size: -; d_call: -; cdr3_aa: CASIRSGGDTEAFF; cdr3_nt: TGTGCCAGCATCCGTAGTGGGGGGGACACTGAAGCTTTCTTT
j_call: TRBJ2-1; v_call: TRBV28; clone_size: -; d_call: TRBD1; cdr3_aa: CASSPRDRGNEQFF; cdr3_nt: TGTGCCAGCAGTCCCCGGGACAGGGGCAATGAGCAGTTCTTC
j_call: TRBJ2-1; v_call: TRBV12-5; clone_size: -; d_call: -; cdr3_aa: CASGLRDSWGNEQFF; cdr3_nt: TGTGCTAGTGGTTTGAGGGACTCCTGGGGCAATGAGCAGTTCTTC
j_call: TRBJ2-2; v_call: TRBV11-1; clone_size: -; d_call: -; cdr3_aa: CASSLDGARRMTGELFF; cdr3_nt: TGTGCCAGCAGCTTAGATGGGGCCAGACGGATGACCGGGGAGCTGTTTTTT
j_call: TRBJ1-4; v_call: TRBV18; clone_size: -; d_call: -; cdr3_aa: CASSTSATNEKLFF; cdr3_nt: TGTGCCAGCTCTACAAGTGCAACTAATGAAAAACTGTTTTTT
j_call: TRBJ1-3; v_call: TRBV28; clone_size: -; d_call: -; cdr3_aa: CASSLTTTDSGNTIYF; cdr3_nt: TGTGCCAGCAGTTTAACCACGACAGACTCTGGAAACACCATATATTTT
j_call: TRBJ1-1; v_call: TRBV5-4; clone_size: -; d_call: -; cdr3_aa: CASSLIGEAEAFF; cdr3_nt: TGTGCCAGCAGCTTGATAGGGGAAGCTGAAGCTTTCTTT
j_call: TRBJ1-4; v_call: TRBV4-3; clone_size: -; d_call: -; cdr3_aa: CASSPRRSGLTNEKLFF; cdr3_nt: TGCGCCAGCAGCCCTAGGAGGTCCGGCCTCACTAATGAAAAACTGTTTTTT
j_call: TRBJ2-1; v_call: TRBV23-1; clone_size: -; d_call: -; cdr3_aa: CASSPRRGGFF; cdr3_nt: TGCGCCAGCAGTCCCCGGCGGGGCGGGTTCTTC
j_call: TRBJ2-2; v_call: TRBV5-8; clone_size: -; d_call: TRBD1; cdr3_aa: CASSSRQGGNTGELFF; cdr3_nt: TGTGCCAGCAGCTCCCGACAGGGGGGGAACACCGGGGAGCTGTTTTTT
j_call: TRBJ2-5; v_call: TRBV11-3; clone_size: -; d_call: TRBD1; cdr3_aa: CASSPRSRGRGETQYF; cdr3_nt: TGTGCCAGCAGCCCCCGGTCCAGGGGGCGCGGGGAGACCCAGTACTTC
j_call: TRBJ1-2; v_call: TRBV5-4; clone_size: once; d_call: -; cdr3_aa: CASSLQHGFGYGYTF; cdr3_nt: TGTGCCAGCAGCTTGCAGCACGGGTTTGGCTATGGCTACACCTTC
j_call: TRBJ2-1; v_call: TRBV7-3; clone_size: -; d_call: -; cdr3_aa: CASSPSGSHNEQFF; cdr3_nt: TGTGCCAGCAGCCCGTCCGGGTCCCACAATGAGCAGTTCTTC
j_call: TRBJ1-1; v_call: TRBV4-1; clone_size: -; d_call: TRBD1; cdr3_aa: CASSQTITGTGPNTEAFF; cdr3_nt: TGCGCCAGCAGCCAAACCATAACCGGGACAGGGCCAAACACTGAAGCTTTCTTT
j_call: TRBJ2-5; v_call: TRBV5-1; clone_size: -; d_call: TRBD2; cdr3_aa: CASRTVAGGPVQYF; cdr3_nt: TGCGCCAGCAGAACCGTTGCGGGGGGGCCGGTTCAGTACTTC
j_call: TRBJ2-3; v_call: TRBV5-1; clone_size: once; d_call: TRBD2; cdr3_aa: CASSLGPIVAGGRTDTQYF; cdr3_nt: TGCGCCAGCAGCTTGGGACCTATTGTAGCGGGGGGGCGGACAGATACGCAGTATTTT
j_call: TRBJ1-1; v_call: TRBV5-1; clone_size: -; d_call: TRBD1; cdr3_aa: CASSLPPTGRTFF; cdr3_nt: TGCGCCAGCAGCCTCCCCCCGACAGGGAGGACTTTCTTT
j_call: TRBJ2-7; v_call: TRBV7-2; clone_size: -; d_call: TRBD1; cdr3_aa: CASSTDRVVGEQYF; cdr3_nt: TGTGCCAGCAGCACGGACAGGGTGGTAGGCGAGCAGTACTTC
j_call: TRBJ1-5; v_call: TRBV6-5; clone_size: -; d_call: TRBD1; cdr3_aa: CASSSDRGNQPQHF; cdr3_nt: TGTGCCAGCAGTTCAGACAGGGGTAATCAGCCCCAGCATTTT
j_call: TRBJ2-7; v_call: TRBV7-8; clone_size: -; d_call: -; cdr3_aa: CASSLGGWGEYEQYF; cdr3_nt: TGTGCCAGCAGCTTAGGGGGGTGGGGGGAATACGAGCAGTACTTC
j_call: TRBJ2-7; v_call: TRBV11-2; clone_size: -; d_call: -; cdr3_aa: CASSLGDRLGLGEQYF; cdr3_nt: TGTGCCAGCAGCTTGGGGGATCGACTAGGACTGGGCGAGCAGTACTTC
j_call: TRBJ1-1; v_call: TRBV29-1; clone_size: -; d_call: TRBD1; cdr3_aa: CSAGTGRNTEAFF; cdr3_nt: TGCAGCGCCGGGACAGGGAGGAACACTGAAGCTTTCTTT
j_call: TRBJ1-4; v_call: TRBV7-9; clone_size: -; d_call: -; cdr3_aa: CASSLAGTGIGEKLFF; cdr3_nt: TGTGCCAGCAGCTTAGCGGGAACAGGGATCGGGGAAAAACTGTTTTTT
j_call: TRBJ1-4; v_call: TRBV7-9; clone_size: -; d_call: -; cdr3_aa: CASSSQGATNEKLFF; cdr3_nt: TGTGCCAGCAGCTCCCAAGGGGCAACTAATGAAAAACTGTTTTTT
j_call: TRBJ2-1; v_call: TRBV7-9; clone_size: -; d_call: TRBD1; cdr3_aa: CASRQGQGGDNEQFF; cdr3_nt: TGTGCCAGCAGACAAGGACAGGGTGGGGATAATGAGCAGTTCTTC
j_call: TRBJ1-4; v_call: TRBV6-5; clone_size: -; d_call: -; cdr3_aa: CASGGDNEKLFF; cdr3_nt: TGTGCCAGCGGGGGGGATAATGAAAAACTGTTTTTT
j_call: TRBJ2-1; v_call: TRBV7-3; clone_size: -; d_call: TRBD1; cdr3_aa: CASSTGTGNEQFF; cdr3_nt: TGTGCCAGCAGCACCGGGACAGGCAATGAGCAGTTCTTC
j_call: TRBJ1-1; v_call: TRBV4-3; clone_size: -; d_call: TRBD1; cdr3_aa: CASSRDRDLNTEAFF; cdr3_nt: TGCGCCAGCAGCCGCGACAGGGACCTGAACACTGAAGCTTTCTTT
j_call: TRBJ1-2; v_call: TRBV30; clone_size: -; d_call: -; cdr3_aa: CAWRVLGRKGYGYTF; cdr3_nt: TGTGCCTGGAGGGTACTAGGCAGGAAGGGATATGGCTACACCTTC
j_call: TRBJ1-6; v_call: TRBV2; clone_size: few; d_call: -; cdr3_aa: CASRDGYSPLHF; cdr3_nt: TGTGCCAGCAGAGACGGGTATTCACCCCTCCACTTT
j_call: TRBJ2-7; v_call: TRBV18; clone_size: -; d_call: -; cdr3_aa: CASSPSFAYEQYF; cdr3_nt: TGTGCCAGCTCTCCTTCCTTCGCCTACGAGCAGTACTTC
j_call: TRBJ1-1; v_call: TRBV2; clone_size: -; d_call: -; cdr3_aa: CASLRVAVTEAFF; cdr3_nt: TGTGCCAGTCTGAGGGTGGCGGTCACTGAAGCTTTCTTT
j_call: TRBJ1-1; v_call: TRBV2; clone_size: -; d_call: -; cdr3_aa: CASIRTGANTEAFF; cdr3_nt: TGTGCCAGCATTCGAACAGGAGCGAACACTGAAGCTTTCTTT
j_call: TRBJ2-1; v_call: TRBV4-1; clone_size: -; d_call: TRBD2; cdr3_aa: CASSLLAGGQSEQFF; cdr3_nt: TGCGCCAGCAGCCTTCTAGCGGGGGGGCAGAGTGAGCAGTTCTTC
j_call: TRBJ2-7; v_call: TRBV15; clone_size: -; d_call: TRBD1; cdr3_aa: CATSRWIRDSKDF; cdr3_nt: TGTGCCACCAGCAGATGGATACGGGACAGTAAAGACTTC
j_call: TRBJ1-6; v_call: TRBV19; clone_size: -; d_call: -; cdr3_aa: CASSIQQGDSYNSPLHF; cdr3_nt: TGTGCCAGTAGTATTCAACAGGGTGACTCCTATAATTCACCCCTCCACTTT
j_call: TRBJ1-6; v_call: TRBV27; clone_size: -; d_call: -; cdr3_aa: CASSVRLYPNSPLHF; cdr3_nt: TGTGCCAGCAGTGTCAGACTCTACCCAAATTCACCCCTCCACTTT
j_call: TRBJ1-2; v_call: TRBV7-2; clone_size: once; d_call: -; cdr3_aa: CASSFGLYGYTF; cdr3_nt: TGTGCCAGCAGCTTCGGACTCTATGGCTACACCTTC
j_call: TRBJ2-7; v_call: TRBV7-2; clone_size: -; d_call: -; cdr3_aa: CASSLHQGYEQYF; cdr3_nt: TGTGCCAGCAGCTTACATCAGGGGTACGAGCAGTACTTC
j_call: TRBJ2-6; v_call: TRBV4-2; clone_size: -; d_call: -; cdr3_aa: CASSQVAGSGANVLTF; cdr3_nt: TGTGCCAGCAGCCAAGTTGCAGGGTCTGGGGCCAACGTCCTGACTTTC
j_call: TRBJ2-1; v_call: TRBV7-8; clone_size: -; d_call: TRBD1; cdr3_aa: CASSLDRMNEQFF; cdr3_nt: TGTGCCAGCAGCTTGGACAGGATGAATGAGCAGTTCTTC
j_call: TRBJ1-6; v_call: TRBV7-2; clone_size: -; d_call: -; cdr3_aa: CASSLVGAGAGYSPLHF; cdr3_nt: TGTGCCAGCAGCTTAGTTGGCGCGGGGGCCGGGTATTCACCCCTCCACTTT
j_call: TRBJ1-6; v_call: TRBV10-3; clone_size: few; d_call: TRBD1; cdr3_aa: CAISSGTGKLHF; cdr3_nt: TGTGCCATCAGCTCCGGGACAGGAAAACTCCACTTT
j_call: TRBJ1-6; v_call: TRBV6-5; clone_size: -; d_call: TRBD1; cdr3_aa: CASSYMGQGNSPLHF; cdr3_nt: TGTGCCAGCAGTTACATGGGACAGGGTAATTCACCCCTCCACTTT